The 23 T cell receptor beta chains listed next were all sequenced from one sample in a study of blood T cells in healthy people across ages. It was with a sample-barcoded 5' primer and a J-beta primer mix that a second PCR of about 6 to 12 cycles was run. One entry per CDR3 protein, called by TCRdb with MiXCR from the 5' RACE reads. The data contain approximately 1,000,000 distinct CDR3 sequences, roughly two fifths of them singletons. Sequencing was performed on blood. The receptors come from a man younger than 35 in good health.

The rearrangement joins TRBV7-2 to TRBJ2-3, with 9 nucleotides matching TRBD2. The CDR3 loop spans 18 amino acids. Trimming removed 1 base from V and 3 bases from J; junction bases left unmatched: 11. Germline CDR1 and CDR2: SGHTA and FQGNSA. CDR3 sequence (DNA): TGTGCCAGCAGCTTAGTAGGAATAGCGGGGGTTGTAACAGATACGCAGTATTTT. Protein product: CASSLVGIAGVVTDTQYF.

The table lists this clonotype with a few counts. The chain is built from TRBV4-2 and TRBJ2-7; TRBD1 matches at 9 bases. CDR1 is LGHNA and CDR2 is YNFKEQ in the germline V gene. V trimming: 4 bases; J trimming: 5 bases; junction bases outside the gene matches: 6. The CDR3 is made up of 14 amino acids. As DNA, the CDR3 is TGTGCCAGCAGCCTCGGACAGGGGTGGGACGAGCAGTACTTC. This encodes CASSLGQGWDEQYF.

This chain links TRBV7-3 with TRBJ1-1; D remains ambiguous. In germline, CDR1 is SGHTA, CDR2 FQGTGA. Trimming removed 3 bases from V and 7 bases from J, with 9 bases in between. The CDR3 spans 12 residues. The CDR3 loop is CASSFGVSEAFF. DNA of the CDR3: TGTGCCAGCAGCTTCGGGGTCAGTGAAGCTTTCTTT.

The chain is built from TRBV20-1 and TRBJ2-7, with no clear D. CDR3 size: 12 residues. In germline, CDR1 is DFQATT, CDR2 SNEGSKA (reference sequence). Trimming stripped 3 bases from V and 4 bases from J, with 10 bases between. CDR3 sequence reads: CSASYGRYEQYF. DNA for the CDR3: TGCAGTGCTAGCTACGGAAGATACGAGCAGTACTTC.

This clonotype was found a few times. V gene TRBV5-1 combines with J gene TRBJ1-2, with D tentatively TRBD1 (5 bases). The CDR3 is 18 amino acids. Germline V gene data show CDR1 as SGHRS and CDR2 as YFSETQ. Trimming took 5 bases from V and 2 from J, leaving 25 bases between them. The CDR3 here is CASRSGTRTSQNNYGYTF. CDR3 sequence (DNA): TGCGCCAGCAGGTCCGGGACTCGAACAAGCCAAAACAACTATGGCTACACCTTC.

The chain carries TRBV10-3 and TRBJ1-1; TRBD1 matches at 7 bases. V gave up 4 bases and J gave up 3 bases; unmatched junction bases: 11. The length of the CDR3 is 16 residues. Germline loops: CDR1 ENHRY, CDR2 SYGVKD. This CDR3 reads CAISGDRDGRDTEAFF. CDR3 coding DNA: TGTGCCATCAGTGGAGACAGGGACGGTCGGGACACTGAAGCTTTCTTT.

The sample holds a few counts of this clonotype. The rearrangement joins TRBV5-6 to TRBJ2-1, with a weak D call TRBD2 (7 bases). The J call may be wrong; the DNA end is better matched by TRBJ2-7. CDR3 length: 15 amino acids. Germline V gene sequence: CDR1 SGHDT, CDR2 YYEEEE. CDR3 DNA sequence: TGTGCCAGCAGCCGTTCGGGGGGCTCCTACAATGAGCAGTACTTC. Translation gives CASSRSGGSYNEQYF.

The rearrangement uses TRBV11-1 and TRBJ2-2, with TRBD1 matching over 7 bases. J lost 10 bases, V lost 6 bases, and 11 bases had no gene match. Germline V gene lookup returns CDR1 SGHAT and CDR2 FQDESV (reference sequence). The CDR3 length is 14 residues. CDR3 loop: CASRLNTGVEELFF. The CDR3 coding sequence is TGTGCCAGCAGACTTAACACAGGGGTCGAGGAGCTGTTTTTT.

The CDR3 is CSATPRNNSPLHF. The DNA for the CDR3 is TGCAGTGCTACCCCCCGGAATAATTCACCCCTCCACTTT. The chain recombines TRBV20-1 with TRBJ1-6, with D uncertain. The germline V gene has CDR1 DFQATT and CDR2 SNEGSKA (reference sequence). Trimming removed 4 bases from V and 5 bases from J, with 9 bases in between. CDR3 length equals 13 residues.

This clonotype was seen many times. The chain links TRBV2 to TRBJ2-1, with D maybe TRBD1 (6 bases). Trimming took off 1 base at V and 12 bases at J, with 10 bases between the two ends. The CDR3 length is 12 residues. The germline gives CDR1 SNHLY, CDR2 FYNNEI. CDR3 DNA: TGTGCCAGCAGTGAAGGGGGCAGGGGGCAGTTCTTC. It specifies CASSEGGRGQFF. The full variable domain, in which reference TRBV2 and TRBJ2-1 provide the parts outside the CDR3, is EPEVTQTPSHQVTQMGQEVILRCVPISNHLYFYWYRQILGQKVEFLVSFYNNEISEKSEIFDDQFSVERPDGSNFTLKIRSTKLEDSAMYFCASSEGGRGQFFGPGTRLTVL.

J is TRBJ1-2 and V is TRBV30; no reliable D call. With 0 bases removed from V and 8 bases from J, the gap between germline ends came to 10 bases. Germline V gene lookup returns CDR1 GTSNPN and CDR2 SVGIG (reference sequence). The CDR3 extends over 12 amino acids. The CDR3 coding sequence is TGTGCCTGGAGTGTACCCGGGCGAGGCTACACCTTC. This encodes CAWSVPGRGYTF.

V usage is TRBV5-6 and J usage is TRBJ1-1; 7 bases map to TRBD1. Germline V gene sequence: CDR1 SGHDT, CDR2 YYEEEE. The CDR3 runs to 14 residues. Losses at the gene ends were 5 bases for V and 3 bases for J; bases not matched to a gene: 7. The CDR3 coding sequence is TGTGCCAGCAGGCTTACAGGGGTCGACACTGAAGCTTTCTTT. Translation: CASRLTGVDTEAFF.

This clonotype was counted a few times. The chain employs TRBV4-2 and TRBJ1-2, with TRBD1 identical over 7 bases. Germline V gene data show CDR1 as LGHNA and CDR2 as YNFKEQ. After removal of 0 bases from V and 10 bases from J, the junction contained 11 bases not matched to a gene. This CDR3 is built from 15 residues. CDR3: CASSQENGDSLVYTF. CDR3 DNA: TGTGCCAGCAGCCAAGAAAATGGGGACAGTCTCGTCTACACCTTC.

This clonotype was recorded a few times. The rearrangement joins TRBV25-1 to TRBJ2-1, with 7 bases that match TRBD2. The CDR3 is made up of 14 amino acids. The V gene end was trimmed by 5 bases and the J gene end by 7 bases; junction bases not matched to a gene: 8. The germline V gene has CDR1 MGHDK and CDR2 SYGVNS. CDR3 in DNA: TGTGCCAGCAGTACGGCGGGGGATCAAAATGAGCAGTTCTTC. This gives the protein CASSTAGDQNEQFF.

A few counts support this clonotype. The chain links TRBV4-1 to TRBJ1-1; D uncertain. CDR1 MGHRA and CDR2 YSYEKL come from the germline V gene. Between the trimmed V and J ends, which lost 4 bases and 5 bases, there was a span of 20 bases. This CDR3 contains 16 residues. The CDR3 protein is CASSLATGPRLTEAFF. The CDR3 DNA follows: TGCGCCAGCAGCCTCGCGACCGGACCGCGTTTAACTGAAGCTTTCTTT.

With regard to this clonotype: Its ends do not fully match the called genes, so a read error is possible. The CDR3 nucleotides read TGTGCCAGCAGTGTATGCCGGAAATGTGAGCAGTTCTTC. Its translation: CASSVCRKCEQFF. The gene calls are TRBV28 and TRBJ2-1; D gene uncertain. The V gene's germline CDR1 is MDHEN and CDR2 SYDVKM. This CDR3 is 13 amino acids long.

This clonotype was observed a handful of times. The rearrangement uses TRBV29-1 and TRBJ1-1, with 7 bases that match TRBD1. The CDR3 has 13 residues. CDR1 and CDR2 from the germline V gene are SQVTM and ANQGSEA. The trim removed 4 bases at V and 2 bases at J, leaving 4 bases unmatched. The CDR3 spells CSVGQGRNTEAFF. CDR3 nucleotide sequence: TGCAGCGTTGGACAGGGTAGAAACACTGAAGCTTTCTTT.

The chain uses TRBV12-3 or TRBV12-4 and TRBJ2-1; 10 positions match TRBD2. Judging by the DNA end, TRBJ2-7 fits better; the J call may be wrong. There are 18 residues in the CDR3. The CDR3: CASSSEGLILAGRYEQYF. The CDR3 nucleotides read TGTGCCAGCAGTTCAGAGGGATTGATACTAGCGGGACGCTACGAGCAGTACTTC.

This rearrangement joins TRBV7-9 to TRBJ1-5; D unresolved. This CDR3 region has 16 residues. The V end was cut by 4 bases, the J end by 2 bases, with 15 bases between. Germline-derived CDR1 and CDR2 are SEHNR and FQNEAQ (reference sequence). The CDR3 protein is CASSSTAGEGNQPQHF. CDR3 nucleotides: TGTGCCAGCAGCTCCACAGCCGGGGAAGGCAATCAGCCCCAGCATTTT.

J is TRBJ1-3 and V is TRBV14; D not certain. The CDR3 spans 17 residues. Germline V lookup: CDR1 SGHDN, CDR2 FVKESK. V gave up 0 bases and J gave up 3 bases, with 15 bases separating them. CDR3 in amino acids: CASSQDLIRSHGNTIYF. CDR3 DNA: TGTGCCAGCAGCCAAGATCTTATTCGATCCCATGGAAACACCATATATTTT.

V usage is TRBV20-1 and J usage is TRBJ1-1; D perhaps matches TRBD1 (6 bases). The CDR3 covers 15 residues. Trimming removed 0 bases at V and 1 base at J, with 12 bases between. CDR1 is DFQATT, CDR2 SNEGSKA, per germline (reference sequence). The CDR3 reads CSARDRRTANTEAFF. For the CDR3, the DNA is TGCAGTGCTAGAGATCGTAGGACAGCGAACACTGAAGCTTTCTTT.

The V gene is TRBV21-1, the J gene TRBJ2-5; the table calls TRBD1, which could not be checked here. TRBV21-1 is termed a pseudogene. The CDR3 extends over 20 amino acids. The CDR3 DNA sequence: TGTGCCAGCAGCAGTTCCCCTGATACGCGGGACAGGAGGTACCAAGAGACCCAGTACTTC. Translated: CASSSSPDTRDRRYQETQYF.

This chain uses TRBV12-3 or TRBV12-4 with TRBJ2-1, with 8 bases that match TRBD2. This CDR3 comprises 16 residues. J lost 9 bases, V lost 6 bases, and 16 bases had no gene match. The CDR3 sequence: CASSRPGTRTLSEQFF. The CDR3 nucleotides are TGTGCCAGCAGCCGTCCTGGGACTAGAACATTGAGTGAGCAGTTCTTC.